These 25 T cell receptor beta chains originate from one sample sequenced in a study of T cell repertoires in cytomegalovirus infection. TCRdb redid the calling of the reads with MiXCR, one entry per CDR3 protein. The sample shows 200,000 to 250,000 distinct CDR3 sequences, roughly 23% of them seen only once. The sample was CD8+ T cells from PBMCs. The receptors originated from a human donor in good health (CMV status not recorded). Some clones in this sample may be carry-over from other donors' samples.

This clonotype turned up a few times. This sequence joins TRBV6-2 or TRBV6-3 and TRBJ2-1; unclear D gene. The V end lost 3 bases, the J end lost 14 bases, and 14 bases lay between the germline ends. Germline assignment: CDR1 MNHEY and CDR2 SVGEGT. The CDR3 has 12 residues. CDR3 sequence: CASSYPASNEFF. CDR3 DNA: TGTGCCAGCAGTTATCCAGCCTCCAACGAGTTCTTC.

This clonotype was seen only a few times. The rearrangement links TRBV7-2 to TRBJ2-5; D is ambiguous. The CDR3 runs 14 residues. CDR1 is SGHTA, CDR2 FQGNSA, per germline. With 6 bases removed from V and 1 base from J, the gap between germline ends came to 12 bases. CDR3 coding DNA: TGTGCCAGCAGGTCCTACATCCTCCAAGAGACCCAGTACTTC. Translated, it gives CASRSYILQETQYF.

The chain couples TRBV5-4 to TRBJ2-1; D is possibly TRBD1 (5 bases). In germline, CDR1 is SGHNT, CDR2 YYREEE (reference sequence). Trimming left V 2 bases short and J 2 bases short, with 11 bases between. The CDR3 consists of 15 residues. CDR3 sequence: CASSFEDTPYNEQFF. CDR3 nucleotides: TGTGCCAGCAGCTTCGAGGACACCCCCTACAATGAGCAGTTCTTC.

Many counts were recorded for this clonotype. V gene TRBV7-2 combines with J gene TRBJ2-3, with 10 nucleotides matching TRBD2. CDR1 is SGHTA and CDR2 is FQGNSA in the germline V gene. The length of the CDR3 is 16 residues. Trimming at V came to 5 bases and at J to 2 bases, leaving 7 bases not matched to a gene. The CDR3 protein is CASSSGGVGATDTQYF. The CDR3 DNA is TGTGCCAGCAGCAGCGGGGGGGTAGGTGCCACAGATACGCAGTATTTT.

There are many counts of this clonotype. The chain recombines TRBV7-2 with TRBJ2-7, with TRBD2 as a possible D gene (6 bases). Germline loops: CDR1 SGHTA, CDR2 FQGNSA. The V end lost 4 bases, the J end lost 3 bases, and 13 bases lay between the germline ends. The CDR3 spans 14 residues. Here the CDR3 DNA reads TGTGCCAGCAGCTCCCGCGGTAGCGGCTACGAGCAGTACTTC. Amino acid sequence: CASSSRGSGYEQYF. Supplemented by reference TRBV7-2 and TRBJ2-7, the full variable domain reads GAGVSQSPSNKVTEKGKDVELRCDPISGHTALYWYRQSLGQGLEFLIYFQGNSAPDKSGLPSDRFSAERTGGSVSTLTIQRTQQEDSAVYLCASSSRGSGYEQYFGPGTRLTVT.

This clonotype was detected many times. V usage is TRBV7-3 and J usage is TRBJ1-3; D unclear. The germline V and J ends were trimmed by 1 base and 1 base, with 14 bases remaining between them. This CDR3 has 17 amino acids. The germline CDR1 and CDR2 sequences are SGHTA and FQGTGA. CDR3 sequence (DNA): TGTGCCAGCAGCTTAAATACAAGGTTAGGATCTGGAAACACCATATATTTT. Amino acid sequence: CASSLNTRLGSGNTIYF.

This clonotype has a handful of counts. Mismatch with germline at one junction end may stem from a read error. V and J are TRBV2 and TRBJ2-7; possibly TRBD1 for D (5 bases). The CDR3 is 12 amino acids. Germline loops: CDR1 SNHLY, CDR2 FYNNEI. The CDR3 protein is CASSEGPDPDGF. Written as DNA, the CDR3 is TGTGCCAGCAGTGAGGGGCCGGACCCTGATGGCTTC.

This clonotype came up a few times. The chain is built from TRBV7-8 and TRBJ1-3; D unresolved. CDR3 length: 16 residues. Looked up from germline, CDR1 is SGHVS and CDR2 is FQNEAQ. The V and J ends lost 0 bases and 2 bases respectively, with 11 bases between them. CDR3 bases: TGTGCCAGCAGCTTAGCTGTAACGGGCCCTGGAAACACCATATATTTT. As protein: CASSLAVTGPGNTIYF.

This clonotype was recorded many times. The chain is built from TRBV28 and TRBJ2-7; 7 bases agree with TRBD1. Germline CDR1 and CDR2: MDHEN and SYDVKM. The CDR3 is made up of 15 amino acids. The V segment lost 4 bases and the J segment 3 bases; nucleotides outside the gene matches: 9. For the CDR3, the DNA is TGTGCCAGCAGTTCCAGACAGGGTGGAGGCTACGAGCAGTACTTC. Translation gives CASSSRQGGGYEQYF. The whole variable domain, filled in from reference TRBV28 and TRBJ2-7, reads DVKVTQSSRYLVKRTGEKVFLECVQDMDHENMFWYRQDPGLGLRLIYFSYDVKMKEKGDIPEGYSVSREKKERFSLILESASTNQTSMYLCASSSRQGGGYEQYFGPGTRLTVT.

This clonotype was found a few times. The V gene is TRBV12-3 or TRBV12-4, the J gene TRBJ1-4; no clear D. The CDR3 runs 12 residues. The ends were cut back, 5 bases at V and 7 bases at J, with 8 bases in the middle. CDR3 in DNA: TGTGCCAGCAGTGCTCACGGTGAAAAACTGTTTTTT. Its protein is CASSAHGEKLFF.

This clonotype was seen only a few times. The rearrangement joins TRBV9 to TRBJ1-1, with 11 bases fitting TRBD1. Germline V gives CDR1 SGDLS, CDR2 YYNGEE. The CDR3 is 15 amino acids. With 0 bases clipped from V and 4 bases from J, the junction kept 2 bases outside the gene matches. For the CDR3, the DNA is TGTGCCAGCAGCGTAGATGGGACAGGGGGCACTGAAGCTTTCTTT. Translation gives CASSVDGTGGTEAFF.

This clonotype was seen a handful of times. V and J are TRBV28 and TRBJ2-5; no clear D. V dropped 2 bases and J dropped 0 bases, with 13 bases sitting between them. The germline V gene has CDR1 MDHEN and CDR2 SYDVKM. The CDR3 sequence is 16 residues long. In nucleotides, the CDR3 is TGTGCCAGCAGTTTAGCCAGGAAATTGTACCAAGAGACCCAGTACTTC. Protein sequence: CASSLARKLYQETQYF.

This clonotype was counted between two and nine times. Sequence at one end of the junction differs from germline and may be a read error. CDR3 in amino acids: CASSLDGPTDTQYF. The CDR3 DNA is TGTGCCAGTAGCTTAGATGGGCCCACAGATACGCAGTATTTT. The rearrangement uses TRBV11-2 and TRBJ2-3; the D is unclear. The germline gives CDR1 SGHAT, CDR2 FQNNGV. The CDR3 length is 14 residues. The whole variable domain, remainder taken from reference TRBV11-2 and TRBJ2-3, is EAGVAQSPRYKIIEKRQSVAFWCNPISGHATLYWYQQILGQGPKLLIQFQNNGVVDDSQLPKDRFSAERLKGVDSTLKIQPAKLEDSAVYLCASSLDGPTDTQYFGPGTRLTVL.

This clonotype has more than one count but fewer than ten. The V gene is TRBV4-2, the J gene TRBJ1-1; 7 bases align to TRBD1. This CDR3 region has 15 residues. Germline V gene sequence: CDR1 LGHNA, CDR2 YNFKEQ. The trim removed 6 bases at V and 6 bases at J, leaving 13 bases unmatched. This CDR3 reads CASSRTATGIPEAFF. The DNA for the CDR3 is TGTGCCAGCAGTCGGACAGCGACAGGGATCCCTGAAGCTTTCTTT.

V and J are TRBV28 and TRBJ2-1; TRBD2 agrees at 13 bases. This CDR3 has 17 residues. Germline lookup yields CDR1 MDHEN and CDR2 SYDVKM. With 6 bases clipped from V and 2 bases from J, the junction kept 7 bases outside the gene matches. CDR3 amino acids: CASRPLLAGGPYNEQFF. The DNA of the CDR3 is TGTGCCAGCAGGCCCCTACTAGCGGGGGGGCCCTACAATGAGCAGTTCTTC.

This clonotype came up a few times. V usage is TRBV7-9 and J usage is TRBJ2-3; 7 bases are a match to TRBD2. The CDR3 length is 15 residues. V lost 5 bases and J lost 3; bases outside the gene matches: 8. CDR1 is SEHNR and CDR2 is FQNEAQ in the germline V gene (reference sequence). In DNA form, the CDR3 reads TGTGCCAGCAGCCCTCTAGCGGTACCAACAGATACGCAGTATTTT. Residues: CASSPLAVPTDTQYF.

At least ten counts were recorded for this clonotype. V gene TRBV29-1 combines with J gene TRBJ2-3; 10 bases match TRBD1. The CDR3 runs 15 residues. V shed 4 bases and J 6 bases; nucleotides not matched to a gene: 10. Germline V gives CDR1 SQVTM, CDR2 ANQGSEA. CDR3 nucleotide sequence: TGCAGCGTTGTCTACTTAGGACAGGGGGATGATACGCAGTATTTT. It specifies CSVVYLGQGDDTQYF.

This sequence joins TRBV20-1 and TRBJ2-7; maybe TRBD1 (6 bases). The CDR3 runs to 14 residues. V lost 0 bases, J lost 1 base, and 10 bases lay in between. CDR1 is DFQATT and CDR2 is SNEGSKA in the germline V gene (reference sequence). In DNA, the CDR3 is TGCAGTGCTAGAGAGGGGGCAGCGTCCTACGAGCAGTACTTC. Its protein product is CSAREGAASYEQYF.

The V call is TRBV12-3 or TRBV12-4, the J call TRBJ2-5; 10 bases are a match to TRBD2. The CDR3 is 20 residues long. With 4 bases clipped from V and 2 bases from J, the junction kept 19 bases outside the gene matches. CDR3 protein: CASSSRMGLAGAGKQETQYF. The DNA of the CDR3 is TGTGCCAGCAGTTCCCGTATGGGGCTAGCGGGGGCCGGGAAACAAGAGACCCAGTACTTC.

This clonotype came up many times. The rearrangement links TRBV7-2 to TRBJ2-1, with TRBD2 matching 7 bases. Germline loops: CDR1 SGHTA, CDR2 FQGNSA. J lost 3 bases, V lost 1 base, and 12 bases had no gene match. There are 18 residues in the CDR3. CDR3 DNA sequence: TGTGCCAGCAGCTTAGATGTCTCTGGGAGGGCCAACTACAATGAGCAGTTCTTC. This gives the protein CASSLDVSGRANYNEQFF.

There are a few counts of this clonotype. V gene TRBV28 combines with J gene TRBJ2-6; no clear D gene. Trimming cost V 2 bases and J 3 bases, with 14 bases left between them. Germline V lookup: CDR1 MDHEN, CDR2 SYDVKM. This CDR3 region has 17 residues. The DNA of the CDR3 is TGTGCCAGCAGTTTAAGAAAGGGAAAGGATGGGGCCAACGTCCTGACTTTC. It specifies CASSLRKGKDGANVLTF.

This rearrangement joins TRBV20-1 to TRBJ2-7; 8 bases agree with TRBD1. The CDR3 totals 15 residues. CDR1 is DFQATT, CDR2 SNEGSKA, per germline (reference sequence). V shed 0 bases and J 1 base; nucleotides not matched to a gene: 5. The CDR3 nucleotides are TGCAGTGCTAGAGATAAAGGGACAGGATCCTACGAGCAGTACTTC. It translates to CSARDKGTGSYEQYF.

A note on this clonotype: It may be a read error: a sequence one base away is much more abundant. The CDR3 bases are TGTGTCACTTCGGGAAACACTGAAGCTTTCTTT. Its translation is CVTSGNTEAFF. V gene TRBV28 combines with J gene TRBJ1-1; D is unresolved. The CDR3 consists of 11 residues. The germline gives CDR1 MDHEN, CDR2 SYDVKM.

V and J are TRBV5-6 and TRBJ1-4, with TRBD1 matching 7 bases. The CDR3 consists of 15 residues. Germline V gives CDR1 SGHDT, CDR2 YYEEEE. Trimming took 0 bases from V and 8 from J; bases not matched to a gene: 7. The CDR3 is CASSLAGTATEKLFF. CDR3 in DNA: TGTGCCAGCAGCTTGGCCGGGACAGCCACAGAAAAACTGTTTTTT.

There are many counts of this clonotype. The chain links TRBV14 to TRBJ2-1; no definite D call. V gave up 1 base and J gave up 7 bases, with 5 bases separating them. The CDR3 contains 12 residues. The germline gives CDR1 SGHDN, CDR2 FVKESK. CDR3 in DNA: TGTGCCAGCAGCCAAGCGAAGAATGAGCAGTTCTTC. Translated, it gives CASSQAKNEQFF.